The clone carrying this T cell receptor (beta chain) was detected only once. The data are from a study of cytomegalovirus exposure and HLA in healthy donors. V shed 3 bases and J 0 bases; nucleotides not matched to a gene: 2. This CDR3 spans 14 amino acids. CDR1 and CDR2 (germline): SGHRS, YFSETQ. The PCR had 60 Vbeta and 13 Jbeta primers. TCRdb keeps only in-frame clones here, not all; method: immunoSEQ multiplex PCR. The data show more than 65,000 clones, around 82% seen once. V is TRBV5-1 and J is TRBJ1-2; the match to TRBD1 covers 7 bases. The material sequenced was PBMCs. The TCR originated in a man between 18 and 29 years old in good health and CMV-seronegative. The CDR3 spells CASSWDSTNYGYTF. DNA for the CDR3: TGCGCCAGCAGCTGGGACAGTACTAACTATGGCTACACCTTC. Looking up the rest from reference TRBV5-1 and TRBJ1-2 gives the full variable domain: KAGVTQTPRYLIKTRGQQVTLSCSPISGHRSVSWYQQTPGQGLQFLFEYFSETQRNKGNFPGRFSGRQFSNSRSEMNVSTLELGDSALYLCASSWDSTNYGYTFGSGTRLTVV.